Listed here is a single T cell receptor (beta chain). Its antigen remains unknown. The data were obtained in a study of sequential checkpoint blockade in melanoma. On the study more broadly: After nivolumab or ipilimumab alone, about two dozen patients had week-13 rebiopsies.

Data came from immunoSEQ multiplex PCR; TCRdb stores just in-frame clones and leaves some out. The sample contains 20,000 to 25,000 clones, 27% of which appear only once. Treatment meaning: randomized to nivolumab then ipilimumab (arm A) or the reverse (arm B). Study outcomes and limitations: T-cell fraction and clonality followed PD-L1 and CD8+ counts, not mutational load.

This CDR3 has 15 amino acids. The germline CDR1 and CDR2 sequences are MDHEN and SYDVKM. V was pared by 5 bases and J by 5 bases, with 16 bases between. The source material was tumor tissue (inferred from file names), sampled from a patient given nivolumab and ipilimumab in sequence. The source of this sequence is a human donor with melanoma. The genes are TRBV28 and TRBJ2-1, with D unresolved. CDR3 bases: TGTGCCAGCAGTCCCTTAATTTGGGGTAACAATGAGCAGTTCTTC. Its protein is CASSPLIWGNNEQFF.